A single sample gave rise to the 29 T cell receptor beta chains below, sequenced in a study of T cell clonotyping in hematopoietic cell transplantation. The repertoire was sequenced with immunoSEQ multiplex PCR; TCRdb's copy has only in-frame clones and lacks some. The table records 25,000 to 30,000 clones, approximately 82% of them present only once. Regarding time point: recipient sample about 28 days before transplant, after cytoreduction. Specimen: peripheral blood mononuclear cells, collected before stem cell transplant. Receptors originate from a man in his forties with acute myeloid leukemia. Some clones in this sample may be carry-over from other donors' samples.

This clone has a handful of counts. The rearrangement links TRBV2 to TRBJ1-4, with D unclear. V shed 0 bases and J shed 13 bases, with 12 bases lying between them. From germline, CDR1 is SNHLY and CDR2 FYNNEI. This CDR3 comprises 13 residues. CDR3 region: CASSEASQWVLFF. The CDR3 DNA is TGTGCCAGCAGTGAAGCGAGTCAGTGGGTACTGTTTTTT.

This chain connects TRBV28 to TRBJ1-2; the D is unclear. Trimming took 5 bases from V and 3 from J, leaving 10 bases between them. In germline, CDR1 is MDHEN, CDR2 SYDVKM. This CDR3 has 13 residues. The DNA for the CDR3 is TGTGCCAGCAGTCCCCCCCGAGACTATGGCTACACCTTC. It specifies CASSPPRDYGYTF.

The V gene is TRBV2, the J gene TRBJ1-5, with a possible D match to TRBD1 (6 bases). Germline CDR1 SNHLY, CDR2 FYNNEI. This CDR3 has 14 amino acids. Trimming left V 6 bases short and J 7 bases short, with 16 bases between. CDR3 loop: CASRKHYREQPQHF. CDR3 in DNA: TGTGCCAGCAGGAAACACTACAGGGAACAGCCCCAGCATTTT.

This clone was detected only a few times. The chain combines TRBV6-6 with TRBJ2-4; TRBD2 matches at 10 bases. The ends lost 5 bases at V and 7 bases at J; junction bases unmatched: 5. CDR1 is MNHNY, CDR2 SVGAGI, per germline (reference sequence). CDR3 size: 14 residues. The CDR3 DNA follows: TGTGCCAGCAGTCCAAGCGGGGGGGTCAACATTCAGTACTTC. Translated: CASSPSGGVNIQYF.

The chain uses TRBV28 and TRBJ2-7; 7 positions match TRBD1. CDR3 length: 14 residues. Germline V gives CDR1 MDHEN, CDR2 SYDVKM. The trim removed 5 bases at V and 2 bases at J, leaving 6 bases unmatched. CDR3 in amino acids: CASSPDRAPYEQYF. The CDR3 DNA sequence: TGTGCCAGCAGTCCCGACAGGGCACCCTACGAGCAGTACTTC. Based on the CDR3 plus reference TRBV28 and TRBJ2-7, the full variable domain is DVKVTQSSRYLVKRTGEKVFLECVQDMDHENMFWYRQDPGLGLRLIYFSYDVKMKEKGDIPEGYSVSREKKERFSLILESASTNQTSMYLCASSPDRAPYEQYFGPGTRLTVT.

A single count supports this clone. The chain has TRBV7-9 and TRBJ2-2; TRBD2 matches at 8 bases. The germline gives CDR1 SEHNR, CDR2 FQNEAQ (reference sequence). The CDR3 extends over 15 amino acids. The V and J ends lost 2 bases and 3 bases, in that order; junction bases with no gene match: 2. CDR3 sequence reads: CASSLWREDTGELFF. DNA for the CDR3: TGTGCCAGCAGCTTATGGCGGGAGGACACCGGGGAGCTGTTTTTT. The variable domain in full, with the rest retrieved from reference TRBV7-9 and TRBJ2-2, is DTGVSQNPRHKITKRGQNVTFRCDPISEHNRLYWYRQTLGQGPEFLTYFQNEAQLEKSRLLSDRFSAERPKGSFSTLEIQRTEQGDSAMYLCASSLWREDTGELFFGEGSRLTVL.

This clone came up a few times. The chain combines TRBV2 with TRBJ1-5, with no clear D. V lost 6 bases and J lost 0, with 9 bases in between. The CDR3 extends over 14 amino acids. Germline V gives CDR1 SNHLY, CDR2 FYNNEI. The CDR3 loop reads CASRTGLSNQPQHF. Here the CDR3 DNA reads TGTGCCAGCAGGACTGGCCTTAGCAATCAGCCCCAGCATTTT.

The DNA for the CDR3 is TGTGCCAGCAGCTACCAAATTGGACAGGGACTCTACGAGCAGTACTTC. It specifies CASSYQIGQGLYEQYF. The chain uses TRBV27 and TRBJ2-7; 8 bases match TRBD1. The germline V gene has CDR1 MNHEY and CDR2 SMNVEV (reference sequence). V shed 6 bases, J shed 3 bases, and the junction held 13 bases outside the gene matches. The CDR3 has 16 residues.

This clone was seen a handful of times. This chain joins TRBV28 and TRBJ2-3; TRBD2 matches at 7 bases. CDR3 size: 15 residues. Germline loops: CDR1 MDHEN, CDR2 SYDVKM. The V and J ends lost 2 bases and 4 bases, in that order; junction bases with no gene match: 6. CDR3 sequence (DNA): TGTGCCAGCAGTTTAGATGGGGGGGTACCAGATACGCAGTATTTT. It specifies CASSLDGGVPDTQYF.

V gene TRBV19 combines with J gene TRBJ1-1; D perhaps matches TRBD1 (5 bases). The germline V and J ends were trimmed by 7 bases and 0 bases, with 9 bases remaining between them. The length of the CDR3 is 13 residues. Germline CDR1 LNHDA, CDR2 SQIVND (reference sequence). The CDR3 loop is CASNTGMNTEAFF. CDR3 nucleotides: TGTGCCAGTAATACAGGCATGAACACTGAAGCTTTCTTT. Complete variable domain (other parts from reference TRBV19 and TRBJ1-1): DGGITQSPKYLFRKEGQNVTLSCEQNLNHDAMYWYRQDPGQGLRLIYYSQIVNDFQKGDIAEGYSVSREKKESFPLTVTSAQKNPTAFYLCASNTGMNTEAFFGQGTRLTVV.

This clone was found a few times. At one end, the junction sequence differs from germline, possibly due to a read error. This chain links TRBV6-5 with TRBJ2-7; 9 nucleotides match TRBD1. The germline CDR1 and CDR2 sequences are MNHEY and SVGAGI. CDR3 size: 12 residues. This CDR3 is CASRPGTGNHHF. The CDR3 DNA is TGTGCCAGCAGGCCCGGGACAGGGAACCACCACTTC.

The J gene is TRBJ2-1, the V gene TRBV7-9, with 7 bases aligning to TRBD1. The CDR3 is 17 residues long. Germline lookup yields CDR1 SEHNR and CDR2 FQNEAQ (reference sequence). Unmatched junction bases numbered 8, after V lost 1 base and J lost 2 bases. CDR3 residues: CASSLVSQGNPYNEQFF. CDR3 nucleotides: TGTGCCAGCAGCTTAGTATCACAGGGGAATCCCTACAATGAGCAGTTCTTC.

This sequence joins TRBV6-6 and TRBJ1-1, with D uncertain. The CDR3 is 11 residues long. Germline CDR1 MNHNY, CDR2 SVGAGI (reference sequence). Trimming left V 7 bases short and J 2 bases short, with 5 bases between. CDR3 DNA: TGTGCCAGCAAGGGTAACACTGAAGCTTTCTTT. This codes for CASKGNTEAFF.

CDR3 sequence (DNA): TGTGCCAGCAGTCGGCTAGCGGGACAGGACAATGAGCAGTTCTTC. Translated: CASSRLAGQDNEQFF. The chain has TRBV6-4 and TRBJ2-1, with D perhaps matching TRBD2 (9 bases). Per germline, CDR1 MRHNA and CDR2 SNTAGT. The CDR3 consists of 15 residues. Trimming left V 5 bases short and J 5 bases short, with 16 bases between.

The chain recombines TRBV30 with TRBJ2-3; D ambiguous. V lost 0 bases, J lost 1 base, and 8 bases lay in between. The CDR3 covers 14 residues. The germline CDR1 and CDR2 sequences are GTSNPN and SVGIG (reference sequence). CDR3 nucleotide sequence: TGTGCCTGGAGTGTAAACTGGGGCACAGATACGCAGTATTTT. It specifies CAWSVNWGTDTQYF.

V usage is TRBV6-4 and J usage is TRBJ1-1, with TRBD1 matching 8 bases. V was clipped by 2 bases and J by 4 bases; unmatched bases: 6. CDR3 length: 15 residues. CDR1 is MRHNA, CDR2 SNTAGT, per germline. The CDR3 DNA reads as TGTGCCAGCAGTGACACAACAGGGGGGAGCACTGAAGCTTTCTTT. Protein: CASSDTTGGSTEAFF.

The chain carries TRBV6-5 and TRBJ1-1; D is possibly TRBD1 (5 bases). Deletions cut 6 bases from V and 1 base from J, with 9 bases between. The CDR3 contains 13 residues. The germline V gene has CDR1 MNHEY and CDR2 SVGAGI. The CDR3 reads CASRGGGNTEAFF. The CDR3 DNA is TGTGCCAGCAGGGGGGGAGGGAACACTGAAGCTTTCTTT.

The V and J genes are TRBV5-4 and TRBJ1-4; TRBD1 matches at 9 bases. The CDR3 covers 16 residues. J gave up 14 bases and V 5 bases, and 19 bases lay outside the gene matches. Germline V gives CDR1 SGHNT, CDR2 YYREEE (reference sequence). CDR3 DNA: TGTGCCAGCAGATTCATTGGGACAGGGAGGTTGTCGTGTCTGTTTTTT. It translates to CASRFIGTGRLSCLFF.

The V gene is TRBV6-1, the J gene TRBJ2-5; 8 bases fit TRBD2. The CDR3 consists of 13 residues. Trimming cost V 7 bases and J 5 bases; bases outside gene matches: 6. Germline-derived CDR1 and CDR2 are MNHNS and SASEGT. This CDR3 is CASNSGVRETQYF. DNA of the CDR3: TGTGCCAGCAATAGCGGGGTCCGGGAGACCCAGTACTTC.

The V and J genes are TRBV14 and TRBJ2-1; D may be TRBD1 or TRBD2 (5 bases each). Deletions cut 2 bases from V and 6 bases from J, with 17 bases between. The germline gives CDR1 SGHDN, CDR2 FVKESK. The CDR3 consists of 16 residues. DNA of the CDR3: TGTGCCAGCAGCCAAAAGAAAGGCTTGAGGGGCAATGAGCAGTTCTTC. Its protein product is CASSQKKGLRGNEQFF. Combining the CDR3 with reference TRBV14 and TRBJ2-1 gives the whole variable domain EAGVTQFPSHSVIEKGQTVTLRCDPISGHDNLYWYRRVMGKEIKFLLHFVKESKQDESGMPNNRFLAERTGGTYSTLKVQPAELEDSGVYFCASSQKKGLRGNEQFFGPGTRLTVL.

The rearrangement joins TRBV30 to TRBJ1-6; the match to TRBD1 covers 10 bases. V lost 3 bases, J lost 8 bases, and 10 bases stayed unmatched. CDR3 length: 16 amino acids. Germline V gene lookup returns CDR1 GTSNPN and CDR2 SVGIG (reference sequence). The CDR3 reads CAWRTGTGAGYSPLHF. DNA for the CDR3: TGTGCCTGGAGGACCGGGACAGGGGCGGGTTATTCACCCCTCCACTTT.

Only a few counts were recorded for this clone. This rearrangement joins TRBV7-6 to TRBJ2-7; a possible D gene is TRBD2 (6 bases). This CDR3 comprises 15 residues. The germline gives CDR1 SGHVS, CDR2 FNYEAQ. The V end was cut by 5 bases, the J end by 0 bases, with 14 bases between. The CDR3 is CASSPWGVSSYEQYF. The CDR3 DNA sequence: TGTGCCAGCAGCCCCTGGGGGGTGAGCTCCTACGAGCAGTACTTC.

A note on this clone: The junction differs from germline at one of its ends, possibly a read error. The V and J genes are TRBV11-2 and TRBJ2-7, with D perhaps TRBD2 (5 bases). There are 13 residues in the CDR3. Germline CDR1 SGHAT, CDR2 FQNNGV. CDR3 loop: CASSLDRGYEQYF. In DNA, the CDR3 is TGTGCCAGCAGCCTAGATCGGGGCTACGAGCAGTACTTC.

The chain links TRBV30 to TRBJ1-4; D not resolved. Between the trimmed V and J ends, which lost 4 bases and 5 bases, there was a span of 11 bases. This CDR3 has 13 amino acids. CDR1 and CDR2 (germline): GTSNPN, SVGIG (reference sequence). CDR3 loop: CAWNRFENEKLFF. The DNA for the CDR3 is TGTGCCTGGAATAGGTTCGAGAATGAAAAACTGTTTTTT.

This clone was detected only a few times. The chain couples TRBV5-4 to TRBJ2-7, with 7 bases lining up with TRBD1. CDR1 and CDR2 (germline): SGHNT, YYREEE (reference sequence). V trimming: 3 bases; J trimming: 2 bases; junction bases outside the gene matches: 5. The CDR3 spans 14 residues. CDR3 sequence (DNA): TGTGCCAGCAGCTGGGGACAGCGAACCTACGAGCAGTACTTC. It encodes CASSWGQRTYEQYF.

The chain employs TRBV6-1 and TRBJ1-5; no definite D call. Germline V gene sequence: CDR1 MNHNS, CDR2 SASEGT. CDR3 length equals 15 residues. V was trimmed by 1 base and J by 4 bases, leaving 11 bases between them. As DNA, the CDR3 is TGTGCCAGCAGTGAAGGGGCAAATACTAATCAGCCCCAGCATTTT. Its protein is CASSEGANTNQPQHF.

This sequence joins TRBV5-1 and TRBJ2-7, with a possible D match to TRBD2 (5 bases). Germline V gene lookup returns CDR1 SGHRS and CDR2 YFSETQ. V lost 3 bases and J 0 bases, leaving 10 bases between the germline ends. The CDR3 extends over 14 amino acids. The CDR3 loop reads CASSWTGISYEQYF. The CDR3 nucleotides are TGCGCCAGCAGCTGGACGGGAATCTCCTACGAGCAGTACTTC.

This clone is a singleton in its sample. V usage is TRBV5-1 and J usage is TRBJ2-3; TRBD1 is a possible D gene (5 bases). This CDR3 is 16 amino acids long. The germline gives CDR1 SGHRS, CDR2 YFSETQ. Deletions cut 0 bases from V and 2 bases from J, with 13 bases between. CDR3 sequence (DNA): TGCGCCAGCAGCTTGGAGGGGCGGCGGCACACAGATACGCAGTATTTT. Translated: CASSLEGRRHTDTQYF.

V gene TRBV4-3 combines with J gene TRBJ1-5; D remains unclear. Germline V lookup: CDR1 LGHNA, CDR2 YSLEER. V lost 0 bases and J lost 0, with 15 bases in between. The CDR3 spans 18 residues. This CDR3 reads CASSQERADVYSNQPQHF. For the CDR3, the DNA is TGCGCCAGCAGCCAAGAGAGGGCAGATGTTTATAGCAATCAGCCCCAGCATTTT.